These 21 T cell receptor beta chains originate from one sample sequenced in a study of blood T cell repertoires in COVID-19. Assay used: immunoSEQ multiplex PCR; TCRdb lists only in-frame clones, some missing. The sample lists roughly 160,000 clones, more than 70% occurring once. Sample: peripheral blood. The receptors shown here come from a man aged 50-59 years who had recovered from COVID-19.

V usage is TRBV28 and J usage is TRBJ2-1; 11 bases align to TRBD2. V gave up 6 bases and J gave up 5 bases; unmatched junction bases: 9. Germline V lookup: CDR1 MDHEN, CDR2 SYDVKM. The CDR3 totals 16 residues. The CDR3 DNA follows: TGTGCCAGCAGACGAAATAGCGGGAGGGGCCACAATGAGCAGTTCTTC. Translation gives CASRRNSGRGHNEQFF.

The genes are TRBV24-1 and TRBJ2-3; a weak D match, TRBD2 (6 bases). Trimming removed 4 bases at V and 4 bases at J, with 14 bases between. The germline V gene has CDR1 KGHDR and CDR2 SFDVKD. This CDR3 region has 15 residues. CDR3 region: CATSEGGAGPDTQYF. In nucleotides, the CDR3 is TGTGCCACCAGTGAGGGCGGGGCAGGCCCAGATACGCAGTATTTT.

The chain uses TRBV2 and TRBJ2-1; 11 bases line up with TRBD2. This CDR3 is 15 amino acids long. CDR1 and CDR2 from the germline V gene are SNHLY and FYNNEI. J was trimmed by 5 bases and V by 6 bases; bases with no gene match: 6. In DNA form, the CDR3 reads TGTGCCAGCAGGGGTACTAGCGGGGGAAACAATGAGCAGTTCTTC. Residues: CASRGTSGGNNEQFF.

The J gene is TRBJ1-4, the V gene TRBV10-1; TRBD1 matches at 7 bases. The CDR3 has 20 residues. J lost 7 bases, V lost 3 bases, and 23 bases had no gene match. The germline V gene encodes CDR1 WNHNN and CDR2 SYGVQD (reference sequence). The CDR3: CASSEPETGTIFHSSEKLFF. The CDR3 DNA sequence: TGCGCCAGCAGTGAACCCGAGACAGGGACGATTTTTCATTCGAGTGAAAAACTGTTTTTT.

The V gene is TRBV5-1, the J gene TRBJ1-2, with 9 bases fitting TRBD1. V lost 6 bases to trimming and J lost 2 bases; unmatched junction nucleotides: 8. This CDR3 comprises 15 residues. Germline loops: CDR1 SGHRS, CDR2 YFSETQ. Here the CDR3 reads CASTRDRVGNYGYTF. The CDR3, as DNA: TGCGCCAGCACTAGGGACAGGGTAGGCAACTATGGCTACACCTTC.

Here the CDR3 reads CASSFPGKPQHF. Written as DNA, the CDR3 is TGTGCCAGCAGCTTTCCAGGGAAGCCCCAGCATTTT. V gene TRBV5-4 combines with J gene TRBJ1-5; possible D gene TRBD1, 5 bases. CDR1 SGHNT and CDR2 YYREEE come from the germline V gene (reference sequence). V dropped 2 bases and J dropped 8 bases, with 8 bases sitting between them. This CDR3 has 12 amino acids.

The gene calls are TRBV27 and TRBJ1-1, with D perhaps matching TRBD1 (6 bases). Germline CDR1 MNHEY, CDR2 SMNVEV (reference sequence). V was shortened by 0 bases and J by 6 bases, with 11 bases between the two germline ends. This CDR3 is 14 amino acids long. The CDR3 loop is CASSLSTGISEAFF. In DNA form, the CDR3 reads TGTGCCAGCAGTTTATCCACAGGGATATCTGAAGCTTTCTTT.

This clone was counted ten times or more. The chain links TRBV19 to TRBJ1-2; 10 bases line up with TRBD1. Germline V CDR1 and CDR2: LNHDA, SQIVND (reference sequence). The CDR3 loop spans 17 amino acids. The V and J ends lost 5 bases and 4 bases, in that order; junction bases with no gene match: 13. CDR3 DNA sequence: TGTGCCAGTAGTTACCGGGACAGGGGACCCCGGGGCTATGGCTACACCTTC. It is translated as CASSYRDRGPRGYGYTF. The entire variable domain, with the rest obtained from reference TRBV19 and TRBJ1-2, is as follows: DGGITQSPKYLFRKEGQNVTLSCEQNLNHDAMYWYRQDPGQGLRLIYYSQIVNDFQKGDIAEGYSVSREKKESFPLTVTSAQKNPTAFYLCASSYRDRGPRGYGYTFGSGTRLTVV.

The rearrangement uses TRBV7-9 and TRBJ2-3, with D possibly matching TRBD2 (7 bases). Germline assignment: CDR1 SEHNR and CDR2 FQNEAQ (reference sequence). V dropped 6 bases and J dropped 2 bases, with 12 bases sitting between them. This CDR3 contains 14 residues. The CDR3 region has the DNA TGTGCCAGCAGGAAAGGGGGGGCCACAGATACGCAGTATTTT. This codes for CASRKGGATDTQYF.

The chain employs TRBV6-5 and TRBJ2-7, with a possible D match to TRBD2 (5 bases). From germline, CDR1 is MNHEY and CDR2 SVGAGI. The CDR3 is made up of 13 amino acids. The V gene lost 0 bases and the J gene lost 5 bases, with 8 bases spanning the gap. As DNA, the CDR3 is TGTGCCAGCAGTTACTCTTCCGGGGACGAGCAGTACTTC. Protein: CASSYSSGDEQYF.

The genes are TRBV27 and TRBJ2-7; TRBD2 agrees at 9 bases. The germline CDR1 and CDR2 sequences are MNHEY and SMNVEV (reference sequence). The length of the CDR3 is 16 residues. Trimming took 2 bases from V and 3 from J; bases not matched to a gene: 8. CDR3 region: CASSLPSSGNHYEQYF. CDR3 in DNA: TGTGCCAGCAGTTTACCTTCTAGCGGGAACCACTACGAGCAGTACTTC.

J is TRBJ1-6 and V is TRBV7-2, with D maybe TRBD1 (5 bases). The CDR3 has 16 residues. Looked up from germline, CDR1 is SGHTA and CDR2 is FQGNSA. Trimming removed 2 bases at V and 4 bases at J, with 12 bases between. The CDR3 coding sequence is TGTGCCAGCAGCTTAAAAGGGACTTCTTATAATTCACCCCTCCACTTT. It specifies CASSLKGTSYNSPLHF.

This sequence joins TRBV6-5 and TRBJ2-1, with a tentative D call TRBD1 (6 bases). The length of the CDR3 is 13 residues. Trimming took off 5 bases at V and 6 bases at J, with 11 bases between the two ends. Germline loops: CDR1 MNHEY, CDR2 SVGAGI. CDR3 DNA sequence: TGTGCCAGCAGTACCCCCAGGGGCAATGAGCAGTTCTTC. It yields the protein CASSTPRGNEQFF.

The chain links TRBV29-1 to TRBJ2-1; 11 nucleotides align to TRBD2. The germline V gene encodes CDR1 SQVTM and CDR2 ANQGSEA. V gave up 3 bases and J gave up 5 bases; unmatched junction bases: 15. The CDR3 contains 18 residues. CDR3 nucleotide sequence: TGCAGCGTTGATAGTCGATTAGCGGGGGGGACGTTTAACAATGAGCAGTTCTTC. Translating it yields CSVDSRLAGGTFNNEQFF.

J is TRBJ1-4 and V is TRBV19; a possible D gene is TRBD1 (6 bases). Germline-derived CDR1 and CDR2 are LNHDA and SQIVND (reference sequence). The ends were cut back, 11 bases at V and 3 bases at J, with 22 bases in the middle. This CDR3 is 16 amino acids long. The CDR3 protein is CASSGGGMRANEKLFF. In nucleotides, the CDR3 is TGTGCCTCCTCGGGCGGGGGCATGCGGGCTAATGAAAAACTGTTTTTT.

The rearrangement links TRBV10-1 to TRBJ1-4; tentatively, D is TRBD1 (5 bases). Germline CDR1 WNHNN, CDR2 SYGVQD (reference sequence). V gave up 7 bases and J gave up 4 bases, with 16 bases separating them. The CDR3 is made up of 15 amino acids. The CDR3 sequence: CASIRHRWYNEKLFF. CDR3 DNA sequence: TGCGCCAGCATCAGACACAGGTGGTATAATGAAAAACTGTTTTTT.

The chain links TRBV5-6 to TRBJ1-2; D possibly corresponds to TRBD1 (5 bases). This CDR3 has 14 residues. The germline gives CDR1 SGHDT, CDR2 YYEEEE. V shed 1 base and J shed 4 bases, with 11 bases lying between them. CDR3 nucleotides: TGTGCCAGCAGCTTGAGGCGGCAGGGCTATGGCTACACCTTC. This translates into CASSLRRQGYGYTF.

This chain connects TRBV7-9 to TRBJ1-2, with D uncertain. Germline V gene sequence: CDR1 SEHNR, CDR2 FQNEAQ (reference sequence). The V gene lost 5 bases and the J gene lost 8 bases, with 12 bases spanning the gap. The CDR3 consists of 12 residues. Here the CDR3 DNA reads TGTGCCAGCAGCACTGGACTGATAGGCTACACCTTC. Protein: CASSTGLIGYTF.

The V call is TRBV18, the J call TRBJ1-6; TRBD1 matches at 7 bases. Losses at the gene ends were 5 bases for V and 10 bases for J; bases not matched to a gene: 8. The CDR3 is 14 residues long. Germline lookup yields CDR1 KGHSH and CDR2 LQKENI. The CDR3 is CASSTGTVDSPLHF. The CDR3 DNA reads as TGTGCCAGCTCAACTGGGACAGTTGACTCACCCCTCCACTTT.

The chain joins TRBV7-7 to TRBJ2-5; the match to TRBD2 covers 8 bases. This CDR3 has 15 amino acids. Germline V gene lookup returns CDR1 SSHAT and CDR2 FNYEAQ (reference sequence). V dropped 4 bases and J dropped 1; count of bases not matched to a gene: 5. This chain's CDR3 is CASSSKREPQETQYF. CDR3 bases: TGTGCCAGCAGCTCGAAGCGGGAGCCCCAAGAGACCCAGTACTTC. The full variable domain, its missing parts supplied by reference TRBV7-7 and TRBJ2-5, is GAGVSQSPRYKVTKRGQDVTLRCDPISSHATLYWYQQALGQGPEFLTYFNYEAQPDKSGLPSDRFSAERPEGSISTLTIQRTEQRDSAMYRCASSSKREPQETQYFGPGTRLLVL.

The chain couples TRBV14 to TRBJ2-1; possible D gene TRBD1, 6 bases. V was pared by 2 bases and J by 7 bases, with 21 bases between. Germline V gives CDR1 SGHDN, CDR2 FVKESK. This CDR3 region has 17 residues. The CDR3 here is CASSQIQGPKLLNEQFF. For the CDR3, the DNA is TGTGCCAGCAGCCAAATACAGGGTCCCAAACTCCTTAATGAGCAGTTCTTC.